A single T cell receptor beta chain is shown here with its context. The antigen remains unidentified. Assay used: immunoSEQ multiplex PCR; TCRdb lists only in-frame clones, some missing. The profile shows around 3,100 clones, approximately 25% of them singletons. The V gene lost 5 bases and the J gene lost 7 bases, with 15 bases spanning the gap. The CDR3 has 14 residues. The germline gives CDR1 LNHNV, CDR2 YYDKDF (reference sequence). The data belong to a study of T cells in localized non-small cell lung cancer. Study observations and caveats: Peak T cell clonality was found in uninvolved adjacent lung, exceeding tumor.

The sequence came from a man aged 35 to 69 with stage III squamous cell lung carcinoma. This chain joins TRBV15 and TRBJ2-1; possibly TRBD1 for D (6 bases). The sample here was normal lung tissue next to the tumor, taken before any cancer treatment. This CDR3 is CATSLRKGDNEQFF. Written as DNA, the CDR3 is TGTGCCACCAGCCTCCGGAAGGGGGATAATGAGCAGTTCTTC.